A single T cell receptor beta chain is shown here with its context. Its antigen is undetermined. Time point of the sample: persistent/refractory GD, antithyroid drugs over 5 years with positive TRAb. After RNA was extracted from PBMCs, the TCR library was made from it. This record belongs to a study of regulatory T cells in long-lasting Graves disease. In the study overall: Over 5 years on antithyroid drugs plus positive TSH receptor antibodies marked Graves' disease as persistent.

General observations from the study: Persistent disease was associated with favored TRBV28 usage and with favored use of TRBJ1-2 and TRBJ2-5. New patients shared about a thousand public clonotypes, fewer than the roughly 2,500 shared by persistent patients.

Germline V gene data show CDR1 as LNHDA and CDR2 as SQIVND (reference sequence). V shed 7 bases and J 3 bases; nucleotides not matched to a gene: 4. The CDR3 sequence is 13 residues long. Building the TCR beta libraries relied on iRepertoire HTBI primers, and CDR3 regions underwent Arm-PCR. How the authors handled the data: Identified segments across samples numbered 55 to 70 TRBV and roughly 15 TRBJ. TCRdb analysed the multiplex PCR reads with MiXCR anew, one entry per CDR3 protein. Clone size and V and J calls follow TCRdb, not the original study. The sample yields 700,000 or so distinct CDR3 sequences, about 30% seen once.

This material consisted of peripheral blood mononuclear cells (PBMCs), taken when the disease was refractory, from a patient treated with antithyroid drugs. This chain uses TRBV19 with TRBJ2-7; 9 bases are shared with TRBD2. The receptor was isolated from a female donor with Graves disease. The CDR3 spells CASNSGRSYEQYF. CDR3 nucleotide sequence: TGTGCCAGTAATAGCGGGAGAAGCTACGAGCAGTACTTC.